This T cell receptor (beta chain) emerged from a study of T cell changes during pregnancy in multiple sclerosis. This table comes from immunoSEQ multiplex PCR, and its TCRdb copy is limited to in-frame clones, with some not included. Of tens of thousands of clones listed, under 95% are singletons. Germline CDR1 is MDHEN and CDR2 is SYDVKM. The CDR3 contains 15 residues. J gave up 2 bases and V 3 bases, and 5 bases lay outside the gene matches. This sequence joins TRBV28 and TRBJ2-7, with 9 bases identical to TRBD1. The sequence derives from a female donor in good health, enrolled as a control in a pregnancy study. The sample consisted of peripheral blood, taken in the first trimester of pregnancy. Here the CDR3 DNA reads TGTGCCAGCAGTTTGTGGGACAGGGTTACCTACGAGCAGTACTTC. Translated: CASSLWDRVTYEQYF.